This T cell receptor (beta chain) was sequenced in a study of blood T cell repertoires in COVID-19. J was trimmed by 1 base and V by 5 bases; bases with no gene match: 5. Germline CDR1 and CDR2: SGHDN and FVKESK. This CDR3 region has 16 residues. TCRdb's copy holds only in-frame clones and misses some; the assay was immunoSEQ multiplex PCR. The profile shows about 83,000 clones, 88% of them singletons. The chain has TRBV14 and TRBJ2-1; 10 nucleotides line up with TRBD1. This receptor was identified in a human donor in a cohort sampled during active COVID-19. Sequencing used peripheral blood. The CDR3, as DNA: TGTGCCAGCAGCTCGCCGGGACAGGGGTCCTACAATGAGCAGTTCTTC. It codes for CASSSPGQGSYNEQFF. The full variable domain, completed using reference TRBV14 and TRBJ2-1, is EAGVTQFPSHSVIEKGQTVTLRCDPISGHDNLYWYRRVMGKEIKFLLHFVKESKQDESGMPNNRFLAERTGGTYSTLKVQPAELEDSGVYFCASSSPGQGSYNEQFFGPGTRLTVL.